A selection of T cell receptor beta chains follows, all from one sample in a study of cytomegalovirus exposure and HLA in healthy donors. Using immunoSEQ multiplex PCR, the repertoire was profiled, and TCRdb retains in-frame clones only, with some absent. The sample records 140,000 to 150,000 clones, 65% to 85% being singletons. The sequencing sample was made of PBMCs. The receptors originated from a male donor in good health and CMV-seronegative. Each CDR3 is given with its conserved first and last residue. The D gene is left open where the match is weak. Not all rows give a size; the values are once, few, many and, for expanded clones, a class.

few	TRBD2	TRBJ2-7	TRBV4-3	CASSQDRLAGGSYEQYF	TGCGCCAGCAGCCAAGATCGCCTAGCGGGGGGCTCCTACGAGCAGTACTTC
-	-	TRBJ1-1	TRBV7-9	CSSSLTSGGAQAFF	TGTTCCAGCAGCTTAACCAGTGGGGGGGCTCAAGCTTTCTTT
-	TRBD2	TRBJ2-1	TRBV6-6	CASSIAGAEQFF	TGTGCCAGCAGCATAGCGGGGGCCGAGCAGTTCTTC
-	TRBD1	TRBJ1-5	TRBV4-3	CASSLTTGQGWAQPQHF	TGCGCCAGCAGCCTTACGACTGGACAGGGGTGGGCTCAGCCCCAGCATTTT
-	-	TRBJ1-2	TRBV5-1	CASSLTGANYGYTF	TGCGCCAGCAGCTTGACAGGTGCCAACTATGGCTACACCTTC
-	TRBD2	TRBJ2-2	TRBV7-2	CASSPPSGGVPGELFF	TGTGCCAGCAGCCCGCCTAGCGGGGGGGTTCCCGGGGAGCTGTTTTTT
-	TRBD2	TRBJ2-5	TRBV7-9	CASSLTGGPGQETQYF	TGTGCCAGCAGCTTGACGGGGGGGCCTGGACAAGAGACCCAGTACTTC
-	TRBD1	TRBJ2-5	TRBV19	CASSRDRLQETQYF	TGTGCCAGTAGTCGGGACAGACTCCAAGAGACCCAGTACTTC
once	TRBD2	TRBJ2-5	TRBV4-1	CASTQELTSMETQYF	TGCGCCAGCACCCAAGAATTGACTAGCATGGAGACCCAGTACTTC
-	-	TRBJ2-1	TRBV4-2	CASSQDPGASGNEQFF	TGTGCCAGCAGCCAAGATCCAGGGGCCTCCGGCAATGAGCAGTTCTTC
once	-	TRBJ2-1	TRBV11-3	CASSLGGLHNEQFF	TGTGCCAGCAGCTTAGGCGGACTGCACAATGAGCAGTTCTTC
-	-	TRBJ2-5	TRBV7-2	CASSPGNRRRETQYF	TGTGCCAGCAGCCCCGGGAACCGCCGACGGGAGACCCAGTACTTC
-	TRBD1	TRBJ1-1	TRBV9	CASSVAPGGGSTEAFF	TGTGCCAGCAGCGTAGCCCCAGGGGGCGGGAGCACTGAAGCTTTCTTT
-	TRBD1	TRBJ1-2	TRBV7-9	CASSLATGEGYTF	TGTGCCAGCAGCTTAGCTACAGGGGAAGGCTACACCTTC
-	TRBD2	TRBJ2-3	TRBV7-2	CASSSGTSGTTDTQYF	TGTGCCAGCAGCTCCGGGACTAGCGGTACAACAGATACGCAGTATTTT
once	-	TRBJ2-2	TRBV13	CASSLGRGNTGELFF	TGTGCCAGCAGCTTAGGCAGGGGAAACACCGGGGAGCTGTTTTTT